The sequence of this TCR beta chain was determined in a study of T cells in Graves' hyperthyroidism and ophthalmopathy (dated by TCRdb to between 2018 and 2021). Broadly, across the study: Peripheral blood was collected at initial diagnosis, before any treatment. Once sampling was done, hyperthyroidism patients were given methimazole at a starting dose of 30 mg daily, whereas ophthalmopathy patients were given high-dose intravenous methylprednisolone. To identify TCR V-J signatures that set the groups apart, the researchers used a discovery cohort of more than 95 patients, made up of some 41 with Graves' ophthalmopathy and about 55 with stable Graves' hyperthyroidism. The study also compared thyroid tissue and blood T-cell repertoires from about 6 Graves' hyperthyroidism patients. According to the paper, TCR Vbeta CDR3 sequencing was carried out on approximately 140 peripheral blood samples, which came from around 43 ophthalmopathy, about 75 hyperthyroidism and roughly 17 progressor patients. Prospective prediction of ophthalmopathy was tested in an independent validation cohort consisting of 18 hyperthyroidism patients and around 16 patients who later progressed to ophthalmopathy. For training and testing, the 95 to 100 patients in the discovery cohort were randomly divided in a 7:3 ratio.

The TCR beta CDR3 regions were amplified from the RNA transcripts. The TCR CDR3 was subjected to a first round of RT-PCR using the HTBI primer set and the Qiagen OneStep RT-PCR kit. Libraries were constructed in a second round of multiplex PCR, after which size selection and purification were performed. Paired-end sequencing of the libraries was performed with 100 bp reads on an Illumina HiSeq2000. Under the source paper's analysis protocol: SOAPnuke was used to process the raw data, with reads discarded if the reads contained adapters or uncalled bases, had a mean Phred below 15, or lacked an exact constant-primer or identifier match. High-quality paired reads were merged using COPE v1.2.5, and each unique nucleotide sequence was defined as a clonotype. MiTCR v1.1 was used to align clonotypes to the IMGT TRBV, TRBD and TRBJ reference segments. Analysis was restricted to V-J combinations with a frequency above 0.0001, which covered 99.2% of repertoires. A TCS score was defined as the ratio between F50 (clonal expansion) and ExV (chaos), using BLOSUM62-based TCRdist between CDR3 peptides within each V-J. Welch's t-statistics and random forest reduced around 550 V-J features to 13, which were used in a naive Bayes classifier (R e1071). TCRdb reanalyzed the raw reads on its own, using fastp at Q25 for trimming and MiXCR for clone calling, and kept in-frame beta chains. Each entry is one CDR3 protein sequence, shown with its most common DNA and genes. The V and J calls and clone size are TCRdb's, not the authors'. Counted in this sample were about 290,000 distinct CDR3 sequences; 17% of them appeared once. The ten most abundant clones make up roughly 53% of the sample.

Moderately to severely active disease, a Clinical Activity Score of at least 3, a NOSPECS grade of at least 4, and a duration under 3 months were present in ophthalmopathy patients. Any patient with an uncontrolled infection, another autoimmune disease, pregnancy or lactation was excluded. Diagnoses relied on clinical symptoms, serum thyroxine and TRAb, thyroid ultrasound and orbital computed tomography. PBMCs were separated from approximately 10 ml of fresh peripheral blood using Ficoll-Paque density gradient centrifugation. Total RNA was extracted with Trizol reagent, and quality was checked on an Agilent 2100 Bioanalyzer. This clonotype was detected a few times. Its antigen remains unidentified. No per-base quality is available; no much larger clone lies one base away. Taken from cysteine to phenylalanine, the CDR3 has 15 residues. Only the CDR3 DNA stays, 45 bases, in frame from base 1. In the germline V gene, CDR1 corresponds to SGDLS and CDR2 to YYNGEE. After removal of 4 bases from V and 2 bases from J, the junction retains 5 bases not matched to a gene.

General conclusions and limits of the study: In cross-validation, a model built on a 13 V-J signature told ophthalmopathy apart from stable hyperthyroidism with under 90% sensitivity and approximately 81% specificity, and in testing the same model reached 80%/75%. In validation, the model predicted progression to ophthalmopathy with about 71% sensitivity and less than 75% specificity, a median of about 6.7 months before onset. Sample size was not statistically predetermined, and blinding of investigators to group allocation was not performed. Blood samples also contained most of the expanded thyroid clonotypes (frequency above 0.001), which suggests that blood repertoires may reflect thyroid immune responses.

The sequence joins TRBV9 to TRBJ2-1; a stretch of 8 junction bases matches TRBD2. Material for sequencing was blood. The receptor was isolated from a woman aged 60-75 years with Graves' ophthalmopathy. The DNA sequence is as follows: TGTGCCAGCAGCAAAGCGGGGGCAACCTACAATGAGCAGTTCTTC. Translated, this is CASSKAGATYNEQFF.